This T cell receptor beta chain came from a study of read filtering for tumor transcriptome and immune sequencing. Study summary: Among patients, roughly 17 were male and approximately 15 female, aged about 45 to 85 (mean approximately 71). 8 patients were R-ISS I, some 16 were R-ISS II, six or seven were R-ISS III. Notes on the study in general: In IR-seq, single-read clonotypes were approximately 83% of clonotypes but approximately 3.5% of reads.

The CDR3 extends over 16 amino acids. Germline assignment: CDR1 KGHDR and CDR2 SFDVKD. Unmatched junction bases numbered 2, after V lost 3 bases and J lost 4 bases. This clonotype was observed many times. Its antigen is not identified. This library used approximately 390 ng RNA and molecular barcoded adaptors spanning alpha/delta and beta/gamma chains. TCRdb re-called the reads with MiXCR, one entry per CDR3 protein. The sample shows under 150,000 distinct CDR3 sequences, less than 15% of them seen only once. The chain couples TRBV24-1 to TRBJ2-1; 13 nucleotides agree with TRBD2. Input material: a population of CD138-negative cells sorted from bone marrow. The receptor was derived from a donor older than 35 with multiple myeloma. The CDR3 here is CATSDGLAGEYNEQFF. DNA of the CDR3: TGTGCCACCAGTGATGGACTAGCGGGAGAATACAATGAGCAGTTCTTC.